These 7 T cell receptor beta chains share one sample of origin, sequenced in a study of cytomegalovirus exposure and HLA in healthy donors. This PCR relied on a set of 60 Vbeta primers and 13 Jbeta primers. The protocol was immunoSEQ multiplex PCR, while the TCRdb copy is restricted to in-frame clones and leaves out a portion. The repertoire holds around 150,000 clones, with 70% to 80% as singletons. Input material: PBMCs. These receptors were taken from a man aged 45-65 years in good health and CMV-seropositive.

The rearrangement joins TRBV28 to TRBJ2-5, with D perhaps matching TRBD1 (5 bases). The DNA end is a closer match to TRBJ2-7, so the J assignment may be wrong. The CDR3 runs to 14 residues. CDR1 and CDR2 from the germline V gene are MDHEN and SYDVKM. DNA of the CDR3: TGTGCCAGCAGTTTAGTCGCAGGGAACTACGAGCAGTACTTC. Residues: CASSLVAGNYEQYF.

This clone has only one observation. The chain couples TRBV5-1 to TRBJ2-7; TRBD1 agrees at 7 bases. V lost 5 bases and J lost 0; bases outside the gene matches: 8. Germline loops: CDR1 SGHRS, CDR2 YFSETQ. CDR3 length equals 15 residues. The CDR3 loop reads CASRDTGDLSYEQYF. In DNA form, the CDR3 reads TGCGCCAGCAGGGATACAGGGGACCTCTCCTACGAGCAGTACTTC.

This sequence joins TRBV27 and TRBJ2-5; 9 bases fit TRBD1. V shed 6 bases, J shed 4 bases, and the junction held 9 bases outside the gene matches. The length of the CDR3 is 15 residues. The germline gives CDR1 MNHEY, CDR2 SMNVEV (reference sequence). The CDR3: CASRGGTGRRETQYF. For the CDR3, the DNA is TGTGCCAGCAGGGGCGGGACAGGGAGGCGAGAGACCCAGTACTTC.

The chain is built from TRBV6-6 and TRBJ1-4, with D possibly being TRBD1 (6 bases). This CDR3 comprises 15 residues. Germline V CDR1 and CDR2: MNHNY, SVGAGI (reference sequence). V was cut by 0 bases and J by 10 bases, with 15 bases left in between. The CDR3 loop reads CASSYSQQGDGKLFF. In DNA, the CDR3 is TGTGCCAGCAGTTACTCACAACAGGGAGACGGAAAACTGTTTTTT.

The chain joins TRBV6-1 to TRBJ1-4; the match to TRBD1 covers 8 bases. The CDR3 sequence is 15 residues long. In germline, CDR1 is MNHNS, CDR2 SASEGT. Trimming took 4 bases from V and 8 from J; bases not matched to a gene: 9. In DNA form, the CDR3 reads TGTGCCAGCAGTGCATGGACAGGGCCCCAAGAAAAACTGTTTTTT. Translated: CASSAWTGPQEKLFF.

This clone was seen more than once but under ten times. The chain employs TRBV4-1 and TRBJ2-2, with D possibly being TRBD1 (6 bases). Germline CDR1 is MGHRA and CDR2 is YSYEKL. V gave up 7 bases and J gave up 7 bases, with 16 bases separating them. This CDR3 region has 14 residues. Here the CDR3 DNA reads TGCGCCAGCAAAAGTGTGGGGGCAATCGGGGAGCTGTTTTTT. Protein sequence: CASKSVGAIGELFF.

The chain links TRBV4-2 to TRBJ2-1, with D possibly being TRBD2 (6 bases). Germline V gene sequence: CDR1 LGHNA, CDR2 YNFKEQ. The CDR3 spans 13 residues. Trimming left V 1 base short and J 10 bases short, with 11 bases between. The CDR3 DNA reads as TGTGCCAGCAGCCAAGTTGGGGGGAACGAGCAGTTCTTC. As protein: CASSQVGGNEQFF.